This T cell receptor (beta chain) derives from a study of blood T cell repertoires in COVID-19. CDR3 length: 14 residues. CDR1 and CDR2 (germline): MNHNY, SVGAGI (reference sequence). Trimming shortened V by 5 bases and J by 7 bases, and 17 bases separated the two germline ends. Original processing notes: The authors estimated nucleated cell counts from reference gene primer amplification. The method was immunoSEQ multiplex PCR; TCRdb's version includes in-frame clones alone and lacks a portion of them. That table supplies the V and J calls and clone size; D and trimming were determined from the DNA. The sample includes approximately 57,000 clones, more than 75% seen only once; the top ten take 3% to 5%.

Material for sequencing was peripheral blood. The rearrangement joins TRBV6-6 to TRBJ1-1; maybe TRBD1 (5 bases). The clonotype was recovered from a man in his fifties with acute or convalescent COVID-19. This CDR3 reads CASSHRGGTDEAFF. CDR3 in DNA: TGTGCCAGCAGTCACCGGGGCGGGACGGATGAAGCTTTCTTT.